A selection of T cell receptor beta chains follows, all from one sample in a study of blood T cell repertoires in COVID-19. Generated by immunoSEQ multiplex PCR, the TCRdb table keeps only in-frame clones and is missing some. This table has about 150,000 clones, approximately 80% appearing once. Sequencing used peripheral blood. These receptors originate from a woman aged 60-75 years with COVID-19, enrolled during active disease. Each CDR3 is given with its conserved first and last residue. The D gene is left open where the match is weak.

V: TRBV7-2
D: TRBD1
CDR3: CASSTGQGESGYTF

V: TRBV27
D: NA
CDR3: CASGERRANYGYTF

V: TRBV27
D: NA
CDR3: CASSFRQDTEAFF

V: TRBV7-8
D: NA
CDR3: CASSAQGTAYGYTF

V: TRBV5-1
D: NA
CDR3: CASSLGGYSNQPQHF

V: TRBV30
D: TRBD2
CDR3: CAWTFGGGRGTDTQYF

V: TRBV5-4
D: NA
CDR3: CASSLGPRAGDGAEAFF

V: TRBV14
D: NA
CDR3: CASSPWRGGGYTF

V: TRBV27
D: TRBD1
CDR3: CASSLLRDRGRGGEKLFF

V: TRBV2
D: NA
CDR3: CASTPDRQSSGNTIYF

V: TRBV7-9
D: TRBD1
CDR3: CASSLAPNRQGTRGREQYF

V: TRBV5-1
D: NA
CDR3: CASSIGGNEQFF

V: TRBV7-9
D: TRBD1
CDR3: CASSALILGQGVDGYTF

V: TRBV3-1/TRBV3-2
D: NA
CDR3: CASSQDIGSNQPQHF

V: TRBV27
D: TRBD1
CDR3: CASSSDRANNEQFF

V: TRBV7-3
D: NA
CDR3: CASSSGLWNEQFF

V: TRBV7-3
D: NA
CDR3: CASSQTQGQPQHF

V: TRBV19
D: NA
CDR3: CASSRGGRGLINEQFF

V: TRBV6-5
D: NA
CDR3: CASSLKPRTYGYTF